These 31 T cell receptor beta chains originate from one sample sequenced in a study of T cell repertoires in cytomegalovirus infection. Antigens for these TCRs are unknown. TCRdb passed the reads through MiXCR, listing each CDR3 protein once. The sample consists of around 34,000 distinct CDR3 sequences, roughly half of them appearing once. The sample in question was CD8+ T cells from cultured PBMCs, obtained from culture after CMV antigen stimulation. These receptors were collected from a human donor in good health (CMV status not recorded). Some clones in this sample may be carry-over from other donors' samples.

The chain recombines TRBV20-1 with TRBJ2-1; 8 bases are a match to TRBD2. J gave up 3 bases and V 3 bases, and 10 bases lay outside the gene matches. Germline CDR1 and CDR2: DFQATT and SNEGSKA (reference sequence). The CDR3 sequence is 16 residues long. This CDR3 is CSARGPTSGVYNEQFF. In DNA, the CDR3 is TGCAGTGCTAGGGGCCCTACTAGCGGAGTCTACAATGAGCAGTTCTTC.

This rearrangement joins TRBV7-4 to TRBJ2-3; possible D gene TRBD2, 6 bases. From germline, CDR1 is SGHVT and CDR2 SQSDAQ. The CDR3 sequence is 12 residues long. The V end lost 6 bases, the J end lost 5 bases, and 9 bases lay between the germline ends. The CDR3, as DNA: TGTGCCAGCAGGCCAGCGGGAGATACGCAGTATTTT. This gives the protein CASRPAGDTQYF.

The chain recombines TRBV20-1 with TRBJ2-7, with a possible D match to TRBD2 (5 bases). This CDR3 comprises 15 residues. Trimming stripped 1 base from V and 2 bases from J, with 15 bases between. Germline V gene data show CDR1 as DFQATT and CDR2 as SNEGSKA (reference sequence). The CDR3 loop reads CSARGGQVQPYEQYF. CDR3 nucleotides: TGCAGTGCTAGAGGAGGGCAGGTGCAACCCTACGAGCAGTACTTC.

This chain links TRBV7-2 with TRBJ1-5; perhaps TRBD1 as D (5 bases). The CDR3 loop spans 14 amino acids. The germline gives CDR1 SGHTA, CDR2 FQGNSA. Trimming stripped 2 bases from V and 2 bases from J, with 7 bases between. Here the CDR3 DNA reads TGTGCCAGCAGCTTATCACAGGGCAATCAGCCCCAGCATTTT. Translation gives CASSLSQGNQPQHF.

The chain links TRBV7-6 to TRBJ2-1, with 13 bases fitting TRBD2. This CDR3 has 15 amino acids. CDR1 and CDR2 (germline): SGHVS, FNYEAQ. V was clipped by 5 bases and J by 5 bases; unmatched bases: 3. CDR3 protein: CASSPTSGGNNEQFF. As DNA, the CDR3 is TGTGCCAGCAGCCCGACTAGCGGGGGGAACAATGAGCAGTTCTTC.

The chain joins TRBV12-3 or TRBV12-4 to TRBJ1-2; TRBD1 matches at 8 bases. CDR3 length: 12 residues. Trimming at V came to 5 bases and at J to 8 bases, leaving 4 bases not matched to a gene. CDR3 amino acids: CASSPDRGGYTF. The DNA for the CDR3 is TGTGCCAGCAGTCCCGACAGGGGCGGCTACACCTTC.

J is TRBJ2-3 and V is TRBV12-5; D gene unclear. CDR3 length: 13 residues. The germline CDR1 and CDR2 sequences are LGHNT and FRNRAP. The ends were cut back, 0 bases at V and 1 base at J, with 2 bases in the middle. The CDR3 DNA reads TGTGCTAGTGGTTTGGTCCGCACAGATACGCAGTATTTT. Amino acid sequence: CASGLVRTDTQYF.

This clonotype has only a few counts. This rearrangement joins TRBV6-1 to TRBJ2-3; D gene ambiguous. V was pared by 0 bases and J by 2 bases, with 9 bases between. Germline-derived CDR1 and CDR2 are MNHNS and SASEGT. The CDR3 runs 15 residues. This chain's CDR3 is CASSEAILSTDTQYF. The CDR3 DNA is TGTGCCAGCAGTGAAGCCATCCTCTCCACAGATACGCAGTATTTT.

This chain links TRBV15 with TRBJ1-5; 10 bases match TRBD1. CDR3 length equals 15 residues. CDR1 is LNHNV, CDR2 YYDKDF, per germline (reference sequence). J was trimmed by 7 bases and V by 1 base; bases with no gene match: 4. The CDR3 nucleotides read TGTGCCACCAGCAGAGGTGGACAGGGGGACCAGCCCCAGCATTTT. The encoded protein is CATSRGGQGDQPQHF.

This clonotype appeared a few times. This sequence joins TRBV7-8 and TRBJ1-2; D is possibly TRBD1 (6 bases). The CDR3 totals 17 residues. Between the trimmed V and J ends, which lost 2 bases and 2 bases, there was a span of 18 bases. The germline CDR1 and CDR2 sequences are SGHVS and FQNEAQ. The CDR3 nucleotides are TGTGCCAGCAGCTTATCCCTCAGGACAGCTAACAACTATGGCTACACCTTC. This encodes CASSLSLRTANNYGYTF.

This clonotype was seen at least ten times. J is TRBJ2-7 and V is TRBV7-9; D gene unclear. Germline CDR1 and CDR2: SEHNR and FQNEAQ (reference sequence). The length of the CDR3 is 14 residues. Trimming took 1 base from V and 2 from J, leaving 9 bases between them. The CDR3 loop reads CASSLGVRTYEQYF. The CDR3 coding sequence is TGTGCCAGCAGCTTAGGTGTTAGAACCTACGAGCAGTACTTC.

The chain recombines TRBV7-3 with TRBJ2-7; 10 nucleotides align to TRBD1. This CDR3 region has 14 residues. The V and J ends lost 4 bases and 5 bases, in that order; junction bases with no gene match: 5. In germline, CDR1 is SGHTA, CDR2 FQGTGA. The CDR3 here is CASSSGQGFHEQYF. The CDR3, as DNA: TGTGCCAGCAGCTCGGGACAGGGGTTCCACGAGCAGTACTTC.

The chain joins TRBV29-1 to TRBJ2-3, with 12 bases aligning to TRBD2. The CDR3 contains 13 residues. The J segment lost 5 bases and the V segment lost 7 bases, leaving 4 bases of the junction unmatched. Germline CDR1 reads SQVTM; CDR2 reads ANQGSEA. The CDR3 coding sequence is TGCAGCGGTACTAGCGGGAGGAAAGATACGCAGTATTTT. Translation: CSGTSGRKDTQYF.

This clonotype was detected only once. V gene TRBV27 combines with J gene TRBJ1-1; D perhaps matches TRBD1 (6 bases). This CDR3 comprises 16 residues. CDR1 and CDR2 (germline): MNHEY, SMNVEV (reference sequence). Trimming stripped 4 bases from V and 5 bases from J, with 20 bases between. The DNA of the CDR3 is TGTGCCAGCAGTTCTACAGGGAAGGGGTTGGAAACTGAAGCTTTCTTT. It yields the protein CASSSTGKGLETEAFF.

In its sample, this clonotype was seen a few times. V and J are TRBV27 and TRBJ2-1; 9 bases match TRBD2. Germline CDR1 is MNHEY and CDR2 is SMNVEV (reference sequence). The length of the CDR3 is 13 residues. Unmatched junction bases numbered 3, after V lost 3 bases and J lost 9 bases. CDR3 residues: CASSFRGGGEQFF. For the CDR3, the DNA is TGTGCCAGCAGTTTTCGCGGGGGGGGTGAGCAGTTCTTC.

This clonotype has a handful of counts. The chain carries TRBV28 and TRBJ1-4; 7 bases align to TRBD1. This CDR3 is 15 amino acids long. Losses at the gene ends were 6 bases for V and 2 bases for J; bases not matched to a gene: 6. The germline CDR1 and CDR2 sequences are MDHEN and SYDVKM. This CDR3 reads CASSPPTGTNEKLFF. The CDR3 DNA reads TGTGCCAGCAGCCCGCCGACAGGGACTAATGAAAAACTGTTTTTT.

V gene TRBV18 combines with J gene TRBJ2-7; D might be TRBD1 (5 bases). V was clipped by 0 bases and J by 1 base, with 7 bases between them. Germline V lookup: CDR1 KGHSH, CDR2 LQKENI. The CDR3 spans 14 residues. CDR3 sequence (DNA): TGTGCCAGCTCACCACCTGACAGTTCCTACGAGCAGTACTTC. It is translated as CASSPPDSSYEQYF.

This clonotype has a handful of counts. V usage is TRBV28 and J usage is TRBJ1-1; D gene ambiguous. The CDR3 has 11 amino acids. Trimming removed 3 bases from V and 6 bases from J, with 5 bases in between. In germline, CDR1 is MDHEN, CDR2 SYDVKM. CDR3 coding DNA: TGTGCCAGCAGTTTCCTCGCTGAAGCTTTCTTT. Encoded protein: CASSFLAEAFF.

The gene calls are TRBV7-2 and TRBJ2-1; tentatively, D is TRBD1 (6 bases). Germline CDR1 SGHTA, CDR2 FQGNSA. V was pared by 5 bases and J by 4 bases, with 27 bases between. The CDR3 totals 19 residues. The CDR3 sequence is CASSLLGQSLPILYNEQFF. CDR3 coding DNA: TGTGCCAGCAGCCTACTTGGACAGTCACTTCCTATCCTTTACAATGAGCAGTTCTTC.

This clonotype was found a few times. The rearrangement joins TRBV7-8 to TRBJ2-6, with 7 bases identical to TRBD2. Per the germline V gene, CDR1 is SGHVS and CDR2 is FQNEAQ. The J segment lost 3 bases and the V segment lost 2 bases, leaving 7 bases of the junction unmatched. The CDR3 is 17 amino acids. CDR3: CASSLNSGGIGANVLTF. Here the CDR3 DNA reads TGTGCCAGCAGCTTAAACTCGGGGGGTATTGGGGCCAACGTCCTGACTTTC.

The rearrangement links TRBV11-2 to TRBJ2-1; D is unclear. The CDR3 is made up of 12 amino acids. Trimming cost V 6 bases and J 4 bases, with 7 bases left between them. Germline V gives CDR1 SGHAT, CDR2 FQNNGV. CDR3 bases: TGTGCCAGCAGTCGACGGTACAATGAGCAGTTCTTC. Its translation is CASSRRYNEQFF. Filled out from reference TRBV11-2 and TRBJ2-1, the complete variable domain reads EAGVAQSPRYKIIEKRQSVAFWCNPISGHATLYWYQQILGQGPKLLIQFQNNGVVDDSQLPKDRFSAERLKGVDSTLKIQPAKLEDSAVYLCASSRRYNEQFFGPGTRLTVL.

This chain connects TRBV4-1 to TRBJ2-2, with no clear D. The ends were cut back, 1 base at V and 4 bases at J, with 10 bases in the middle. The CDR3 extends over 15 amino acids. CDR1 and CDR2 (germline): MGHRA, YSYEKL. CDR3 in DNA: TGCGCCAGCAGCCAAGGTGCACAGCTCACCGGGGAGCTGTTTTTT. The encoded protein is CASSQGAQLTGELFF.

The chain joins TRBV11-3 to TRBJ1-1; TRBD1 aligns across 8 bases. J was trimmed by 8 bases and V by 1 base; bases with no gene match: 6. The CDR3 is 14 amino acids. Germline V lookup: CDR1 SGHNT, CDR2 YENEEA. CDR3 sequence reads: CASSLGGQGQEAFF. DNA of the CDR3: TGTGCCAGCAGCTTAGGAGGACAGGGCCAGGAAGCTTTCTTT.

The V call is TRBV19, the J call TRBJ2-1; TRBD1 agrees at 9 bases. The germline V gene has CDR1 LNHDA and CDR2 SQIVND (reference sequence). V was pared by 4 bases and J by 8 bases, with 12 bases of the junction left unmatched. CDR3 length: 16 amino acids. The DNA for the CDR3 is TGTGCCAGTAGTACCTTGGACAGGGGACTGCTCGATGAGCAGTTCTTC. Its protein product is CASSTLDRGLLDEQFF.

This clonotype showed up just a few times. The V call is TRBV7-9, the J call TRBJ1-1, with D perhaps TRBD1 (6 bases). Germline loops: CDR1 SEHNR, CDR2 FQNEAQ (reference sequence). V lost 5 bases and J lost 4, with 14 bases in between. The CDR3 loop spans 14 amino acids. The CDR3 protein is CASSQEGVGTEAFF. The CDR3 region has the DNA TGTGCCAGCAGCCAAGAGGGGGTTGGCACTGAAGCTTTCTTT.

The CDR3 reads CASSSDFDNEQFF. CDR3 sequence (DNA): TGTGCCAGCAGCTCGGACTTTGACAATGAGCAGTTCTTC. This chain joins TRBV7-6 and TRBJ2-1; possibly TRBD2 for D (5 bases). V lost 4 bases and J lost 5, with 9 bases in between. This CDR3 comprises 13 residues. The germline CDR1 and CDR2 sequences are SGHVS and FNYEAQ.

This chain links TRBV28 with TRBJ1-2; D unclear. The germline V and J ends were trimmed by 3 bases and 10 bases, with 12 bases remaining between them. This CDR3 is built from 12 residues. CDR1 and CDR2 (germline): MDHEN, SYDVKM. This CDR3 reads CASSFTGNHYTF. CDR3 in DNA: TGTGCCAGCAGTTTCACGGGGAACCACTACACCTTC.

The rearrangement uses TRBV27 and TRBJ2-3; maybe TRBD1 (7 bases). Germline V gene sequence: CDR1 MNHEY, CDR2 SMNVEV (reference sequence). The CDR3 is 16 residues long. The germline V and J ends were trimmed by 10 bases and 1 base, with 21 bases remaining between them. CDR3 nucleotide sequence: TGTGCCAACCTCAGAGGGGGGACAGTCGGCACAGATACGCAGTATTTT. Encoded protein: CANLRGGTVGTDTQYF.

The chain couples TRBV7-3 to TRBJ2-7, with TRBD1 as a possible D gene (6 bases). The CDR3 has 13 amino acids. Germline V lookup: CDR1 SGHTA, CDR2 FQGTGA. Trimming shortened V by 5 bases and J by 5 bases, and 13 bases separated the two germline ends. The CDR3 region is CASSRTVGDEQYF. CDR3 DNA: TGTGCCAGCAGCCGGACAGTCGGGGACGAGCAGTACTTC.

This sequence joins TRBV7-2 and TRBJ1-6; 8 bases agree with TRBD1. The CDR3 covers 14 residues. The junction had 3 bases not matched to a gene; V was cut back by 6 bases and J by 5 bases. The germline V gene has CDR1 SGHTA and CDR2 FQGNSA. In nucleotides, the CDR3 is TGTGCCAGCAGATCGGACAGGGATAATTCACCCCTCCACTTT. Amino acid sequence: CASRSDRDNSPLHF.

This clonotype showed up just a few times. The gene calls are TRBV7-3 and TRBJ2-1; D possibly matches TRBD1 or TRBD2 (5 bases each). Looked up from germline, CDR1 is SGHTA and CDR2 is FQGTGA. The CDR3 spans 14 residues. The ends were cut back, 4 bases at V and 9 bases at J, with 16 bases in the middle. The DNA for the CDR3 is TGTGCCAGCAGCTCCCAGTGGGGGTCAAGTGAGCAGTTCTTC. It codes for CASSSQWGSSEQFF.